These T cell receptor beta chains were read from a single sample in a study of post-analysis software for immune sequencing data. TCRdb reprocessed the PCR reads via MiXCR and lists one record per CDR3 protein. The sample includes approximately 440,000 distinct CDR3 sequences, roughly 45% seen only once; the top ten take 9.5% to 13%. Sequenced material: blood. The receptors were gathered from a girl aged 10 to 17 with multiple sclerosis. CDR3s include the opening cysteine and the closing phenylalanine or tryptophan. Fields, in order: CDR3 DNA, CDR3 protein, V gene, D gene, J gene, clone size. The D gene is left open where the match is weak. Rows may omit the clone size; those that give it use once, few, many or a size class.

CDR3nt: TGTGCCAGCAGCTCGTCTAGCAAAGTTGGTGAGCAGTACTTC; CDR3aa: CASSSSSKVGEQYF; v_gene: TRBV5-5; d_gene: .; j_gene: TRBJ2-7; abundance: .
CDR3nt: TGTGCCAGCAGTTATCAAGCGATTGGGGGGAATATGCAGTTCTTC; CDR3aa: CASSYQAIGGNMQFF; v_gene: TRBV6-5; d_gene: .; j_gene: TRBJ2-1; abundance: few
CDR3nt: TGTGCCAGCAGCCGACGACAGGGCAATCAGCCCCAGCATTTT; CDR3aa: CASSRRQGNQPQHF; v_gene: TRBV3-1; d_gene: .; j_gene: TRBJ1-5; abundance: .
CDR3nt: TGTGCCACCAGCAGAGATCTGGGTAGCGGATACGAGCAGTACTTC; CDR3aa: CATSRDLGSGYEQYF; v_gene: TRBV15; d_gene: .; j_gene: TRBJ2-7; abundance: .
CDR3nt: TGCAGTGCTAGATGGGCAGGGGAATGGGAGACCCAGTACTTC; CDR3aa: CSARWAGEWETQYF; v_gene: TRBV20-1; d_gene: .; j_gene: TRBJ2-5; abundance: .
CDR3nt: TGCAGTGCTAGAGACGCGAACTTACAAGAGACCCAGTACTTC; CDR3aa: CSARDANLQETQYF; v_gene: TRBV20-1; d_gene: .; j_gene: TRBJ2-5; abundance: .
CDR3nt: TGTGCCACCTGCCAGGGGGAAGCGGGAGGAAACAATGAGCAGTTCTTC; CDR3aa: CATCQGEAGGNNEQFF; v_gene: TRBV24-1; d_gene: TRBD2; j_gene: TRBJ2-1; abundance: few
CDR3nt: TGTGCCAGCAGTTACTCGAGATCGTTTCAGTACTTC; CDR3aa: CASSYSRSFQYF; v_gene: TRBV6-2/TRBV6-3; d_gene: .; j_gene: TRBJ2-4; abundance: once
CDR3nt: TGTGCCAGCACCCTCAGAAGGGACAGGGACTCCTACGAGCAGTACTTC; CDR3aa: CASTLRRDRDSYEQYF; v_gene: TRBV6-2/TRBV6-3; d_gene: TRBD1; j_gene: TRBJ2-7; abundance: few
CDR3nt: TGTGCCAGCAGTGAACTAGCGGAATACAATGAGCAGTTCTTC; CDR3aa: CASSELAEYNEQFF; v_gene: TRBV6-1; d_gene: TRBD2; j_gene: TRBJ2-1; abundance: .
CDR3nt: TGTGCCAGCAGCCAAGGGTCTAGCGGGCACTACGAGCAGTACTTC; CDR3aa: CASSQGSSGHYEQYF; v_gene: TRBV3-1; d_gene: TRBD2; j_gene: TRBJ2-7; abundance: many
CDR3nt: TGTGCCAGCAGCTCTCCGTCGGCTAGCGGAGCGAATGAGCAGTTCTTC; CDR3aa: CASSSPSASGANEQFF; v_gene: TRBV5-6; d_gene: TRBD2; j_gene: TRBJ2-1; abundance: few
CDR3nt: TGTGCCAGCAGCGTCGCACTAGCGGGAGTGGCAGATACGCAGTATTTT; CDR3aa: CASSVALAGVADTQYF; v_gene: TRBV9; d_gene: TRBD2; j_gene: TRBJ2-3; abundance: .
CDR3nt: TGTGCCAGCAGGGCCGACAGGATGGTCGCGACCCAGTACTTC; CDR3aa: CASRADRMVATQYF; v_gene: TRBV6-5; d_gene: .; j_gene: TRBJ2-5; abundance: .
CDR3nt: TGTGCCACCAGCCCAGGGGCCAACACCGGGGAGCTGTTTTTT; CDR3aa: CATSPGANTGELFF; v_gene: TRBV15; d_gene: .; j_gene: TRBJ2-2; abundance: .
CDR3nt: TGCGCCAGCAGCTTGACACCCCGCGGGGCAGAGAACACTGAAGCTTTCTTT; CDR3aa: CASSLTPRGAENTEAFF; v_gene: TRBV5-1; d_gene: .; j_gene: TRBJ1-1; abundance: .
CDR3nt: TGTGCCACCAGTGCCTCGCGGCTAGCGGGAGGAAATGAGCAGTTCTTC; CDR3aa: CATSASRLAGGNEQFF; v_gene: TRBV24-1; d_gene: TRBD2; j_gene: TRBJ2-1; abundance: few
CDR3nt: TGCAGCGTTTGGACAAGCTATGGCTACACCTTC; CDR3aa: CSVWTSYGYTF; v_gene: TRBV29-1; d_gene: .; j_gene: TRBJ1-2; abundance: .
CDR3nt: TGTGCCAGCAGCTTAATTTCTAACGTTCGTGACGAGCAGTACTTC; CDR3aa: CASSLISNVRDEQYF; v_gene: TRBV7-8; d_gene: .; j_gene: TRBJ2-7; abundance: .
CDR3nt: TGCAGCGTTGAGTTCGGGCTAGCCAAAAACATTCAGTACTTC; CDR3aa: CSVEFGLAKNIQYF; v_gene: TRBV29-1; d_gene: .; j_gene: TRBJ2-4; abundance: .
CDR3nt: TGTGCCAGCAGTTTACTAGTGGCCTACGAGCAGTACTTC; CDR3aa: CASSLLVAYEQYF; v_gene: TRBV28; d_gene: .; j_gene: TRBJ2-7; abundance: .
CDR3nt: TGTGCCAGCAGTTTCGTAGGCAGGAAGTCTAACTATGGCCACACCTTC; CDR3aa: CASSFVGRKSNYGHTF; v_gene: TRBV28; d_gene: .; j_gene: TRBJ1-2; abundance: .
CDR3nt: TGTGCCAGCAGCACGAAGGAACAGGGGGCGCTTAACTCCTACGAGCAGTACTTC; CDR3aa: CASSTKEQGALNSYEQYF; v_gene: TRBV21-1; d_gene: .; j_gene: TRBJ2-7; abundance: few
CDR3nt: TGTGCCATCATCGACCCTAGTGGGACAGGGGGCGGCTACACCTTC; CDR3aa: CAIIDPSGTGGGYTF; v_gene: TRBV10-3; d_gene: TRBD1; j_gene: TRBJ1-2; abundance: .
CDR3nt: TGCAGCGTTGATACAGGGGACCAATATGGCTACACCTTC; CDR3aa: CSVDTGDQYGYTF; v_gene: TRBV29-1; d_gene: TRBD1; j_gene: TRBJ1-2; abundance: .
CDR3nt: TGTGCCAGCAGTTTATCGACAGCAGATAATTCACCCCTCCACTTT; CDR3aa: CASSLSTADNSPLHF; v_gene: TRBV27; d_gene: .; j_gene: TRBJ1-6; abundance: few
CDR3nt: TGTGCCAGCAGCCCGTCAGGGGATGACACTGAAGCTTTCTTT; CDR3aa: CASSPSGDDTEAFF; v_gene: TRBV7-2; d_gene: .; j_gene: TRBJ1-1; abundance: few
CDR3nt: TGTGCCAGCAGCCATGGGGGGAGCACAGATACGCAGTATTTT; CDR3aa: CASSHGGSTDTQYF; v_gene: TRBV5-6; d_gene: .; j_gene: TRBJ2-3; abundance: .
CDR3nt: TGTGCCAGCAGTCCAAGACGAGGGGGAAACACCATATATTTT; CDR3aa: CASSPRRGGNTIYF; v_gene: TRBV12-3/TRBV12-4; d_gene: .; j_gene: TRBJ1-3; abundance: .
CDR3nt: TGTGCCAGCAGTTTCGGGCGGTACGAGCAGTACTTC; CDR3aa: CASSFGRYEQYF; v_gene: TRBV28; d_gene: .; j_gene: TRBJ2-7; abundance: .
CDR3nt: TGCGCCAGCAGTGACAGGCCGATCAATCAGCCCCAGCATTTT; CDR3aa: CASSDRPINQPQHF; v_gene: TRBV10-2; d_gene: .; j_gene: TRBJ1-5; abundance: .
CDR3nt: TGCAGCGTTGAAGATCTGGGTGTGGAAATAACCTTCAATGAGCAGTTCTTC; CDR3aa: CSVEDLGVEITFNEQFF; v_gene: TRBV29-1; d_gene: .; j_gene: TRBJ2-1; abundance: .
CDR3nt: TGCGCCAGCAGCCAGGCCTCGGTGGGAGGCTACGAGCAGTACTTC; CDR3aa: CASSQASVGGYEQYF; v_gene: TRBV4-1; d_gene: .; j_gene: TRBJ2-7; abundance: .
CDR3nt: TGTACCAGCAGCCTGGGGGAGGCTAGGAACACTGAAGCTTTCTTT; CDR3aa: CTSSLGEARNTEAFF; v_gene: TRBV12-3/TRBV12-4; d_gene: .; j_gene: TRBJ1-1; abundance: .
CDR3nt: TGTGCCAGCAGCAGGGCCCGGGATTCGGGTCAGCCCCAGCATTTT; CDR3aa: CASSRARDSGQPQHF; v_gene: TRBV12-3/TRBV12-4; d_gene: .; j_gene: TRBJ1-5; abundance: .
CDR3nt: TGTGCCAGCAGCTACAGCGTCCTGGCCTACGAGCAGTACTTC; CDR3aa: CASSYSVLAYEQYF; v_gene: TRBV11-2; d_gene: .; j_gene: TRBJ2-7; abundance: few
CDR3nt: TGCAGTGCTACCCACAGAGGCAATCAGCCCCAGCATTTT; CDR3aa: CSATHRGNQPQHF; v_gene: TRBV20-1; d_gene: .; j_gene: TRBJ1-5; abundance: .
CDR3nt: TGTGCCAGCAGGGCGGGAGGCGACACAGATTCGCAGTATTTT; CDR3aa: CASRAGGDTDSQYF; v_gene: TRBV6-4; d_gene: TRBD2; j_gene: TRBJ2-3; abundance: .
CDR3nt: TGTGCCAGCAGGCCTTCGAGGGGGGTGGGCTATGGCTACACCTTC; CDR3aa: CASRPSRGVGYGYTF; v_gene: TRBV12-3/TRBV12-4; d_gene: .; j_gene: TRBJ1-2; abundance: .
CDR3nt: TGTGCCAGCAGCTTAGTAGTTACGTTACCAGCCGACCGGGTTGGCTACACCTTC; CDR3aa: CASSLVVTLPADRVGYTF; v_gene: TRBV7-9; d_gene: .; j_gene: TRBJ1-2; abundance: .
CDR3nt: TGTGCCAGCAGCGGGGGGGTGTACGAAGCTTTCTTT; CDR3aa: CASSGGVYEAFF; v_gene: TRBV3-1; d_gene: .; j_gene: TRBJ1-1; abundance: .
CDR3nt: TGTGCCAGCAGTTTTTCGTCCGGGACCGGGGCCAACGTCCTGACTTTC; CDR3aa: CASSFSSGTGANVLTF; v_gene: TRBV28; d_gene: .; j_gene: TRBJ2-6; abundance: .
CDR3nt: TGTGCCAGCTCACCATTCGGGACGGGACCCTACGAGCAGTACTTC; CDR3aa: CASSPFGTGPYEQYF; v_gene: TRBV18; d_gene: .; j_gene: TRBJ2-7; abundance: once
CDR3nt: TGTGCCAGCAGCCAAGAAGGGAGTGAGCAGTTCTTC; CDR3aa: CASSQEGSEQFF; v_gene: TRBV4-2; d_gene: .; j_gene: TRBJ2-1; abundance: .
CDR3nt: TGTGCCAGCAGCCAAGGCGGACTAGAGTCCTACGAGCAGTACTTC; CDR3aa: CASSQGGLESYEQYF; v_gene: TRBV3-1; d_gene: TRBD2; j_gene: TRBJ2-7; abundance: few
CDR3nt: TGCGCCAGCAGCCAAGAGGTCGCGGGGTACCAAGAGACCCAGTACTTC; CDR3aa: CASSQEVAGYQETQYF; v_gene: TRBV4-1; d_gene: .; j_gene: TRBJ2-5; abundance: few
CDR3nt: TGCAGTGCTAGAGACGCAGGGCTAACGGACCCGTACAATGAGCAGTTCTTC; CDR3aa: CSARDAGLTDPYNEQFF; v_gene: TRBV20-1; d_gene: .; j_gene: TRBJ2-1; abundance: few
CDR3nt: TGTGCCAGCAGCTCGGACAGGGTGAGCTCCTACAATGAGCAGTTCTTC; CDR3aa: CASSSDRVSSYNEQFF; v_gene: TRBV13; d_gene: TRBD1; j_gene: TRBJ2-1; abundance: .
CDR3nt: TGTGCCAGCAGTCTTAGCGGGAGGGCCGTCAATGAGCAGTTCTTC; CDR3aa: CASSLSGRAVNEQFF; v_gene: TRBV28; d_gene: TRBD2; j_gene: TRBJ2-1; abundance: .
CDR3nt: TGCAGTGCTAGAGAACCCCGGGACAGGGTGTCGGAGACCCAGTACTTC; CDR3aa: CSAREPRDRVSETQYF; v_gene: TRBV20-1; d_gene: TRBD1; j_gene: TRBJ2-5; abundance: few
CDR3nt: TGTGCCAGCAGTTACTCGTTTCGGGACAGGAGCTCCTACGAGCAGTACTTC; CDR3aa: CASSYSFRDRSSYEQYF; v_gene: TRBV6-2/TRBV6-3; d_gene: TRBD1; j_gene: TRBJ2-7; abundance: .
CDR3nt: TGCGCCAGCAGCTTGGCCCCAGCGGGAACGGGGCAAGAGACCCAGTACTTC; CDR3aa: CASSLAPAGTGQETQYF; v_gene: TRBV5-1; d_gene: TRBD2; j_gene: TRBJ2-5; abundance: .
CDR3nt: TGTGCCAGCAGCTTAGCCCCTGACAGGGGAAAGGGCTACACCTTC; CDR3aa: CASSLAPDRGKGYTF; v_gene: TRBV7-8; d_gene: TRBD1; j_gene: TRBJ1-2; abundance: few
CDR3nt: TGCGCCAGCAGCTTGGAAGACAGCTACGAGCAGTACTTC; CDR3aa: CASSLEDSYEQYF; v_gene: TRBV5-1; d_gene: .; j_gene: TRBJ2-7; abundance: few
CDR3nt: TGTGCCAGTAGTCCTCAGGTAGACTATAACGAGCAGTACTTC; CDR3aa: CASSPQVDYNEQYF; v_gene: TRBV19; d_gene: .; j_gene: TRBJ2-7; abundance: .
CDR3nt: TGTGCCAGCAGTGAAGGTTTGGCGGGACTTTCCTACGAGCAGTACTTC; CDR3aa: CASSEGLAGLSYEQYF; v_gene: TRBV6-1; d_gene: .; j_gene: TRBJ2-7; abundance: .
CDR3nt: TGTGCCACCAGCAGTCAACGACAGTCATCTGGGGCCAACGTCCTGACTTTC; CDR3aa: CATSSQRQSSGANVLTF; v_gene: TRBV15; d_gene: .; j_gene: TRBJ2-6; abundance: few
CDR3nt: TGTGCCAGCAGCCTTTTTCAGGGGGGTACTGAAGCTTTCTTT; CDR3aa: CASSLFQGGTEAFF; v_gene: TRBV3-1; d_gene: TRBD1; j_gene: TRBJ1-1; abundance: few
CDR3nt: TGCAGTGCTAGCTCGTCCGGCAATGAGCAGTTCTTC; CDR3aa: CSASSSGNEQFF; v_gene: TRBV20-1; d_gene: .; j_gene: TRBJ2-1; abundance: .
CDR3nt: TGTGCCAGCAGCCACGACAGGGGGCAGGAGACCCAGTACTTC; CDR3aa: CASSHDRGQETQYF; v_gene: TRBV4-2; d_gene: TRBD1; j_gene: TRBJ2-5; abundance: once